The 2 T cell receptor beta chains listed next were all sequenced from one sample in a study of response to subunit inactivated influenza vaccine. One entry per CDR3 protein results from TCRdb running MiXCR on the RT-PCR reads. Here the sample spans hundreds of thousands of distinct CDR3 sequences, about 14% being singletons. This material consisted of PBMCs from blood, taken around 15 days before vaccination. All receptors derive from a man aged 50 to 60 who received an inactivated influenza vaccine.

This clonotype was detected ten times or more. The chain links TRBV4-3 to TRBJ1-5; D is unresolved. Trimming removed 0 bases at V and 0 bases at J, with 3 bases between. The germline V gene has CDR1 LGHNA and CDR2 YSLEER. This CDR3 region has 14 residues. The CDR3 region has the DNA TGCGCCAGCAGCCAAGATTATAGCAATCAGCCCCAGCATTTT. Translated: CASSQDYSNQPQHF.

In this sample, this clonotype turned up many times. The rearrangement links TRBV5-1 to TRBJ2-2, with 9 bases matching TRBD2. The CDR3 runs to 17 residues. The germline V gene has CDR1 SGHRS and CDR2 YFSETQ. J gave up 4 bases and V 3 bases, and 10 bases lay outside the gene matches. The CDR3 loop is CASSWLAGTLSTGELFF. Written as DNA, the CDR3 is TGCGCCAGCAGCTGGCTAGCGGGGACTCTTAGCACCGGGGAGCTGTTTTTT. The full variable domain, rest sourced from reference TRBV5-1 and TRBJ2-2, is KAGVTQTPRYLIKTRGQQVTLSCSPISGHRSVSWYQQTPGQGLQFLFEYFSETQRNKGNFPGRFSGRQFSNSRSEMNVSTLELGDSALYLCASSWLAGTLSTGELFFGEGSRLTVL.